This T cell receptor beta chain is drawn from a study of identifying expanded T cells in peripheral blood. Sequencing was performed with immunoSEQ multiplex PCR; in TCRdb, only in-frame clones are kept and a portion is missing. In the table there are over 80,000 clones, about 86% of which are singletons. Study results and limitations: Variance in clone template counts between roughly two-week samples significantly increased with total template count across all healthy donors. Over about two and four weeks, about 17 and 20 clones changed, versus around 1.3 between replicates.

With regard to this clone: As yet, its antigen is unknown.

No infections or other immune events were documented during collection. The source of this sequence is a person aged 18 to 70 in good health. Sequencing was performed on blood.

CDR3 in DNA: TGTGCCTGGAGGACCCAGGGTTACACTGAAGCTTTCTTT. Translation: CAWRTQGYTEAFF. V usage is TRBV30 and J usage is TRBJ1-1; D perhaps matches TRBD1 (5 bases). This CDR3 comprises 13 residues. Germline V lookup: CDR1 GTSNPN, CDR2 SVGIG (reference sequence). V lost 3 bases, J lost 3 bases, and 11 bases lay in between.